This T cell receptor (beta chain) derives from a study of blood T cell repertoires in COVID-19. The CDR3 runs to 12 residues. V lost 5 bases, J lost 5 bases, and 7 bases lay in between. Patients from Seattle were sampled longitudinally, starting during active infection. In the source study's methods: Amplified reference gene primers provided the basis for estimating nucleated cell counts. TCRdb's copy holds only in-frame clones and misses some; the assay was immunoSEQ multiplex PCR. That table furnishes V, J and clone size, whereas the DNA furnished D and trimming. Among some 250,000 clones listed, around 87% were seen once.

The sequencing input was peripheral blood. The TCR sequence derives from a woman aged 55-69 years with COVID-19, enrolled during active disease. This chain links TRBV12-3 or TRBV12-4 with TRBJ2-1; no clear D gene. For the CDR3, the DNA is TGTGCCAGCAGTAGACTCGACAATGAGCAGTTCTTC. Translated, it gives CASSRLDNEQFF.